A single sample is the source of the 8 T cell receptor beta chains below, sequenced in a study of yellow fever vaccine responses in identical twins. TCRdb re-analysed the RT-PCR reads in MiXCR, keeping a single row per CDR3 protein. This table has some 35,000 distinct CDR3 sequences, roughly 60% appearing once. Sequenced material: T cells from blood (PBMCs), unsorted or a sorted subset (not recorded which), taken before or after yellow fever vaccination (not recorded which). The receptors were sampled from a young woman who received the yellow fever vaccine.

This chain uses TRBV27 with TRBJ2-1, with D perhaps assigned TRBD1 or TRBD2 (5 bases each). The V gene's germline CDR1 is MNHEY and CDR2 SMNVEV (reference sequence). The V gene lost 6 bases and the J gene lost 2 bases, with 14 bases spanning the gap. This CDR3 spans 15 amino acids. CDR3 protein: CASSLTGTPYNEQFF. In DNA, the CDR3 is TGTGCCAGCAGCCTAACCGGGACCCCCTACAATGAGCAGTTCTTC.

The rearrangement links TRBV7-2 to TRBJ2-2; D might be TRBD2 (5 bases). CDR3 length equals 17 residues. Germline assignment: CDR1 SGHTA and CDR2 FQGNSA. V lost 0 bases and J 5 bases, leaving 16 bases between the germline ends. CDR3 sequence: CASSLAWGATGTGELFF. CDR3 bases: TGTGCCAGCAGCTTAGCTTGGGGAGCGACGGGGACCGGGGAGCTGTTTTTT.

This rearrangement joins TRBV5-4 to TRBJ2-5, with D uncertain. Germline V CDR1 and CDR2: SGHNT, YYREEE (reference sequence). This CDR3 region has 15 residues. Trimming took off 0 bases at V and 2 bases at J, with 11 bases between the two ends. Written as DNA, the CDR3 is TGTGCCAGCAGCTTGGATTTTTGGCGGCAAGAGACCCAGTACTTC. This sequence encodes CASSLDFWRQETQYF.

The chain joins TRBV12-3 or TRBV12-4 to TRBJ2-7; 8 nucleotides line up with TRBD1. CDR3 length equals 13 residues. J lost 2 bases, V lost 6 bases, and 3 bases had no gene match. As DNA, the CDR3 is TGTGCCAGCAGAAGGACAGGGCCCTACGAGCAGTACTTC. Protein: CASRRTGPYEQYF.

This chain links TRBV2 with TRBJ2-7; 8 positions match TRBD1. The CDR3 has 16 amino acids. Germline lookup yields CDR1 SNHLY and CDR2 FYNNEI. The J segment lost 5 bases and the V segment lost 4 bases, leaving 13 bases of the junction unmatched. The CDR3 region has the DNA TGTGCCAGCAGTGCCGTTATGTTAGGACAGGGCGACGAGCAGTACGTC. Protein: CASSAVMLGQGDEQYV.

The rearrangement uses TRBV14 and TRBJ2-7; TRBD1 agrees at 8 bases. The CDR3 length is 18 residues. With V trimmed by 4 bases and J by 1 base, 15 bases remained unmatched. Per germline, CDR1 SGHDN and CDR2 FVKESK. In DNA form, the CDR3 reads TGTGCCAGCAGCCCCTTAGGCATCTGGACAGGGAAATCCTACGAGCAGTACTTC. Translated, it gives CASSPLGIWTGKSYEQYF.

The V call is TRBV4-1, the J call TRBJ2-7, with 11 positions matching TRBD2. The V gene end was trimmed by 1 base and the J gene end by 3 bases; junction bases not matched to a gene: 2. Germline V CDR1 and CDR2: MGHRA, YSYEKL. CDR3 length equals 15 residues. The CDR3 loop is CASSQVGTSGYEQYF. The CDR3 coding sequence is TGCGCCAGCAGCCAAGTTGGGACTAGCGGCTACGAGCAGTACTTC.

This chain connects TRBV11-1 to TRBJ1-1; D might be TRBD1 (5 bases). Germline V CDR1 and CDR2: SGHAT, FQDESV (reference sequence). This CDR3 has 13 residues. Trimming took off 3 bases at V and 4 bases at J, with 9 bases between the two ends. The CDR3 reads CASSLGTRTEAFF. In nucleotides, the CDR3 is TGTGCCAGCAGCTTGGGGACCCGCACTGAAGCTTTCTTT.